This T cell receptor (beta chain) originates from a study of blood T cell repertoires in COVID-19. Generated by immunoSEQ multiplex PCR, the TCRdb table keeps only in-frame clones and is missing some. The data show 70,000 to 95,000 clones, with approximately 86% seen just once and approximately 7.3% held by the top ten. This receptor was taken from a man in his 70s with acute or convalescent COVID-19. Source material: peripheral blood.

The CDR3 DNA sequence: TGCAGCACCCGGAGCACCTCCTACGAGCAGTACTTC. Encoded protein: CSTRSTSYEQYF. The chain employs TRBV29-1 and TRBJ2-7; no firm D call. The germline CDR1 and CDR2 sequences are SQVTM and ANQGSEA. The CDR3 contains 12 residues. Trimming removed 8 bases at V and 0 bases at J, with 11 bases between.